The 13 T cell receptor beta chains given below trace back to one sample, sequenced in a study of T-cell reconstitution after alpha-beta-depleted transplantation in children. During its preparation, the TCRbeta library received unique molecular identifiers. From the PCR reads, TCRdb called clonotypes with MiXCR, one entry per CDR3 protein. The table lists 230,000 or so distinct CDR3 sequences, 12% of them singletons. Sequenced here: PBMCs from the stem cell graft donor, sampled from the stem cell graft. The receptor source for this set is a human donor who donated a stem cell graft to a child with acute lymphoblastic leukemia.

The chain uses TRBV5-1 and TRBJ2-2, with a tentative D call TRBD1 (6 bases). With 0 bases removed from V and 4 bases from J, the gap between germline ends came to 10 bases. CDR3 length equals 15 residues. CDR1 and CDR2 from the germline V gene are SGHRS and YFSETQ. The CDR3 loop is CASSLAVRGTGELFF. The DNA of the CDR3 is TGCGCCAGCAGCTTGGCTGTCAGGGGCACCGGGGAGCTGTTTTTT.

The genes are TRBV6-1 and TRBJ2-3, with TRBD2 matching over 9 bases. The junction had 15 bases not matched to a gene; V was cut back by 6 bases and J by 8 bases. Germline loops: CDR1 MNHNS, CDR2 SASEGT. The CDR3 spans 16 residues. The CDR3 sequence is CASSPHLAGEAGTQYF. In DNA, the CDR3 is TGTGCCAGCAGCCCCCACTTAGCGGGGGAAGCGGGTACGCAGTATTTT.

This clonotype has a count of ten or more. The chain links TRBV20-1 to TRBJ1-5; D gene uncertain. Germline CDR1 DFQATT, CDR2 SNEGSKA (reference sequence). Trimming cost V 1 base and J 8 bases, with 9 bases left between them. The CDR3 has 12 amino acids. The CDR3 bases are TGCAGTGCTAGAGGGGGTAAGGAGCCCCAGCATTTT. Protein: CSARGGKEPQHF.

The table lists this clonotype with many counts. The V call is TRBV10-3, the J call TRBJ1-4, with TRBD1 matching 7 bases. With V trimmed by 6 bases and J by 10 bases, 11 bases remained unmatched. This CDR3 has 14 amino acids. Germline V gene sequence: CDR1 ENHRY, CDR2 SYGVKD. CDR3 sequence (DNA): TGTGCCATCAGGGACCAGGGGGTAGGTGGAAAACTGTTTTTT. Its translation is CAIRDQGVGGKLFF.

The chain has TRBV27 and TRBJ1-2; 10 bases align to TRBD1. Germline V CDR1 and CDR2: MNHEY, SMNVEV (reference sequence). J was trimmed by 1 base and V by 2 bases; bases with no gene match: 1. The CDR3 is 15 residues long. The CDR3 loop reads CASSLGQGGNYGYTF. Here the CDR3 DNA reads TGTGCCAGCAGTTTAGGACAGGGGGGTAACTATGGCTACACCTTC.

Ten or more counts support this clonotype. The CDR3 region is CASSPAYSGLNPYEQYF. DNA of the CDR3: TGTGCCAGCAGCCCTGCATACTCGGGCCTAAACCCCTACGAGCAGTACTTC. The chain employs TRBV12-3 or TRBV12-4 and TRBJ2-7, with unresolved D. The V end lost 6 bases, the J end lost 2 bases, and 23 bases lay between the germline ends. The CDR3 loop spans 17 amino acids.

This clonotype was counted ten times or more. The chain uses TRBV5-5 and TRBJ2-5, with TRBD2 matching over 7 bases. V lost 2 bases and J lost 12; bases outside the gene matches: 10. CDR3 size: 13 residues. Germline V gives CDR1 SGHKS, CDR2 YYEKEE (reference sequence). Written as DNA, the CDR3 is TGTGCCAGCAGCTTCGACGAGGCGGGAGAAAAGTACTTC. As protein: CASSFDEAGEKYF.

In this sample, this clonotype turned up many times. The rearrangement links TRBV7-8 to TRBJ2-7; 8 bases align to TRBD2. V gave up 3 bases and J gave up 7 bases; unmatched junction bases: 11. The CDR3 totals 15 residues. Germline CDR1 reads SGHVS; CDR2 reads FQNEAQ. CDR3 DNA sequence: TGTGCCAGCAGCTTCGAGCGGGGGCCCGGTCGGGAGCAGTACTTC. Translated, it gives CASSFERGPGREQYF.

This clonotype was picked up many times. This chain joins TRBV19 and TRBJ1-1, with 7 nucleotides matching TRBD1. This CDR3 has 14 residues. Germline-derived CDR1 and CDR2 are LNHDA and SQIVND (reference sequence). V shed 7 bases and J 5 bases; nucleotides not matched to a gene: 10. The CDR3 region is CASTPRGLGTEAFF. The CDR3 DNA reads as TGTGCCAGTACCCCAAGGGGGCTAGGAACTGAAGCTTTCTTT.

The chain is built from TRBV18 and TRBJ1-2; maybe TRBD1 (5 bases). Looked up from germline, CDR1 is KGHSH and CDR2 is LQKENI. V was cut by 3 bases and J by 9 bases, with 14 bases left in between. This CDR3 has 13 amino acids. The DNA of the CDR3 is TGTGCCAGCTCACCCAACCGGGGCGAGAGCTACACCTTC. Its translation: CASSPNRGESYTF. Drawing the rest from reference TRBV18 and TRBJ1-2, the complete variable domain is NAGVMQNPRHLVRRRGQEARLRCSPMKGHSHVYWYRQLPEEGLKFMVYLQKENIIDESGMPKERFSAEFPKEGPSILRIQQVVRGDSAAYFCASSPNRGESYTFGSGTRLTVV.

This clonotype occurred many times. A junction end diverges from the germline sequence, so it may reflect a read error. This chain uses TRBV20-1 with TRBJ1-1; 8 bases line up with TRBD1. CDR3 length: 9 residues. Germline loops: CDR1 DFQATT, CDR2 SNEGSKA (reference sequence). The CDR3 reads CSASEQGEF. In DNA, the CDR3 is TGCAGTGCTAGTGAACAGGGGGAATTT.

The table lists this clonotype with many counts. V and J are TRBV6-2 or TRBV6-3 and TRBJ2-7; D is perhaps TRBD1 or TRBD2 (5 bases each). The germline V and J ends were trimmed by 6 bases and 5 bases, with 20 bases remaining between them. The CDR3 runs to 15 residues. Germline CDR1 and CDR2: MNHEY and SVGEGT. The CDR3 DNA reads as TGTGCCAGCAGCCCTCCCGGGACGAAGCCCCACGAGCAGTACTTC. This codes for CASSPPGTKPHEQYF.

This clonotype was counted many times. CDR3 sequence reads: CASRRGVTSSYNEQFF. The CDR3 DNA follows: TGTGCCAGCAGACGGGGGGTGACCAGCTCCTACAATGAGCAGTTCTTC. The V call is TRBV12-3 or TRBV12-4, the J call TRBJ2-1; 7 nucleotides line up with TRBD2. The V and J ends lost 6 bases and 0 bases, in that order; junction bases with no gene match: 8. The CDR3 has 16 amino acids.